The T cell receptor beta chain under discussion was sequenced for a study of PD-L1 blockade in urothelial cancer. About the study: Patients commenced intravenous atezolizumab, 1,200 mg every 3 weeks, around 2014. Patients had undergone 0 to 3 prior chemotherapy regimens.

Assay: immunoSEQ multiplex PCR; the TCRdb copy retains only in-frame clones and omits some. The repertoire holds approximately 71,000 clones, with around 83% as singletons. Study outcomes and limitations: At 3 weeks on treatment, tumor-associated clones expanded more with durable benefit.

Time point defined: pretreatment peripheral blood. As to this clone: The antigen is unknown.

Trimming shortened V by 6 bases and J by 5 bases, and 4 bases separated the two germline ends. The CDR3 loop spans 11 amino acids. The germline gives CDR1 MDHEN, CDR2 SYDVKM. The specimen was PBMCs, collected around atezolizumab (anti-PD-L1) treatment. This sequence was found in a woman in her 70s with urothelial cancer. The chain is built from TRBV28 and TRBJ1-4; D not resolved. CDR3: CASRENEKLFF. CDR3 sequence (DNA): TGTGCCAGCAGGGAGAATGAAAAACTGTTTTTT. The full variable domain, its missing parts supplied by reference TRBV28 and TRBJ1-4, is DVKVTQSSRYLVKRTGEKVFLECVQDMDHENMFWYRQDPGLGLRLIYFSYDVKMKEKGDIPEGYSVSREKKERFSLILESASTNQTSMYLCASRENEKLFFGSGTQLSVL.